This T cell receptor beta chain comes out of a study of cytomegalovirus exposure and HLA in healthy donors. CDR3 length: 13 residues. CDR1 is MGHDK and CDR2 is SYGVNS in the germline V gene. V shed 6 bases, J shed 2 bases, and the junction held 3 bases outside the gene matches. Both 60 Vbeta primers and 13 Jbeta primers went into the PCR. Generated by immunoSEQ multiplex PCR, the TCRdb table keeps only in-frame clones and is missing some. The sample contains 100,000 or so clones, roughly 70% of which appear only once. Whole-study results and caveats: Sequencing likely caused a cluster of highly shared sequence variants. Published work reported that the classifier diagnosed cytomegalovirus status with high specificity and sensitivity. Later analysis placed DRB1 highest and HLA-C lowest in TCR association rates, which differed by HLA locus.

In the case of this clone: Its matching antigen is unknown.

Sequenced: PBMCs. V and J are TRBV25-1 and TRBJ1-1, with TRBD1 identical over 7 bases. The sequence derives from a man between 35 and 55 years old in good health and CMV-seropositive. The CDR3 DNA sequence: TGTGCCAGCAGGGACAGGATAAACACTGAAGCTTTCTTT. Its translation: CASRDRINTEAFF.